In this sample, the clone carrying this T cell receptor beta chain turned up a few times. No antigen is known for it. The data are from a study of beta chain features in type 1 diabetes. In the study overall: The study examined roughly 100 million sorted cells across all samples. Findings of the study overall: In comparison with healthy donors, patients had naive, central memory and Treg TCRB repertoires that appeared more similar. In all four CD4+ subsets, TCRB CDR3 length was significantly, moderately reduced in type 1 diabetes.

J was trimmed by 2 bases and V by 5 bases; bases with no gene match: 11. CDR1 is SGHVS and CDR2 is FNYEAQ in the germline V gene. The CDR3 sequence is 17 residues long. CD4+ naive, central memory, regulatory and stem cell-like memory cells were sorted via CD45RO/CCR7/CD25/CD127/CD95/CD27. Investigators reverse transcribed all isolated RNA, so they sequenced expressed TCRB transcripts. TCRdb keeps only in-frame clones here, not all; method: immunoSEQ multiplex PCR. Altogether 200,000 to 250,000 clones are present, roughly 15% being singletons, with the ten largest covering roughly 0.028%. The clonotype originates from a woman in her 40s in good health. The sequenced material came from naive CD4+ T cells from blood. The rearrangement uses TRBV7-6 and TRBJ2-7; 11 bases line up with TRBD1. CDR3 coding DNA: TGTGCCAGCAGCCCTACTGAGGGGACAGGGGGACCCTACGAGCAGTACTTC. Translated, it gives CASSPTEGTGGPYEQYF.